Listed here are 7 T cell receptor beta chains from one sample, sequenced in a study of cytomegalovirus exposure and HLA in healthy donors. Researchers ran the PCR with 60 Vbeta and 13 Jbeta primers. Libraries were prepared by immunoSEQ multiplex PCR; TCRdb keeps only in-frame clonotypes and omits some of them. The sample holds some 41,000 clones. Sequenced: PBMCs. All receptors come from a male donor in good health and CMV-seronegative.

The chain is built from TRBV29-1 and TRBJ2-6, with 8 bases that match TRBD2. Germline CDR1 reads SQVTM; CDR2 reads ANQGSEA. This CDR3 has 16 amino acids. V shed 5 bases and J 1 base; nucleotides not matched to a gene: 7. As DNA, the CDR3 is TGCAGCGTTCGACAACGGGAGGGATCTGGGGCCAACGTCCTGACTTTC. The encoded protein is CSVRQREGSGANVLTF.

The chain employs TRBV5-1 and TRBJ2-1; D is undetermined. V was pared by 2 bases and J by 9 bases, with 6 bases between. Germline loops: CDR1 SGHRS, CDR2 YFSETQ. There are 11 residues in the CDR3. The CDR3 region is CASSFYGEQFF. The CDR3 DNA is TGCGCCAGCAGCTTTTACGGTGAGCAGTTCTTC.

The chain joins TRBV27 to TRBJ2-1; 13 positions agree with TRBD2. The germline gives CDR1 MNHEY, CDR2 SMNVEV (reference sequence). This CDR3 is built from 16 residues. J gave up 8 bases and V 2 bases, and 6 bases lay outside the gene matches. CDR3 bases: TGTGCCAGCAGTTTAGTTACTAGCGGGGGGGCCGATGAGCAGTTCTTC. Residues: CASSLVTSGGADEQFF.

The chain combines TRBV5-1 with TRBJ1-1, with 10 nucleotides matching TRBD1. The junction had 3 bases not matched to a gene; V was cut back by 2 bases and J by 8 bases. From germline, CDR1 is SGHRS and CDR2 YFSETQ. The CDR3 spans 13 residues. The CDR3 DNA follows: TGCGCCAGCAGCTTAGGACAGGGGGTAGAAGCTTTCTTT. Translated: CASSLGQGVEAFF.

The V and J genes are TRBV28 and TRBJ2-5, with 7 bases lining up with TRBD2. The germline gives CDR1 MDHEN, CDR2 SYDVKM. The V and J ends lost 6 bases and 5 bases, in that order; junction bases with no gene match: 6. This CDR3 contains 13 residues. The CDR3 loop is CASRKREGETQYF. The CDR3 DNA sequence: TGTGCCAGCAGAAAGAGGGAGGGGGAGACCCAGTACTTC.

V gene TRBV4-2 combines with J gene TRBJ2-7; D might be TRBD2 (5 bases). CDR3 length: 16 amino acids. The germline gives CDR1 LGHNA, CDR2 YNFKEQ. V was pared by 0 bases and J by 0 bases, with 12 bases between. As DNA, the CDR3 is TGTGCCAGCAGCCAAGATTGGACTCGCACCTCCTACGAGCAGTACTTC. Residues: CASSQDWTRTSYEQYF.

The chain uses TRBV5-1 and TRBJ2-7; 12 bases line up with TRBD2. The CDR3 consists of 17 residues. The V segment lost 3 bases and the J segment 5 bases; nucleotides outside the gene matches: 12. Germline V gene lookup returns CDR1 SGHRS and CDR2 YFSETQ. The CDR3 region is CASSSHELAGGGHEQYF. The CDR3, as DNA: TGCGCCAGCAGCTCACACGAACTAGCGGGGGGCGGTCACGAGCAGTACTTC.